The 7 T cell receptor beta chains presented below share a single source sample, sequenced in a study of early stage breast cancer tumors (dated by TCRdb to about 2017). Receptor amplification or capture employed the immunoSEQ multiplex PCR assay. Imported from immuneACCESS, the table was reduced by TCRdb to in-frame sequences with V and J called. These copies leave out some clones; in studies compared against another copy, an unresolved V gene accounts for under half, and the cause of the remainder is not known. The sample table shows 40,000 to 60,000 clones, and 83% are seen once. The top ten clones comprise around 1.5% of the sample. The material sequenced was blood. The source is a person aged 50-59 years with breast cancer.

This chain joins TRBV5-5 and TRBJ1-4; 8 bases line up with TRBD1. CDR1 is SGHKS and CDR2 is YYEKEE in the germline V gene (reference sequence). The CDR3 extends over 15 amino acids. V shed 4 bases, J shed 5 bases, and the junction held 7 bases outside the gene matches. The CDR3 here is CASSPQGQANEKLFF. The CDR3 bases are TGTGCCAGCAGCCCACAGGGACAGGCGAATGAAAAACTGTTTTTT.

The rearrangement joins TRBV2 to TRBJ2-7, with 8 bases fitting TRBD1. This CDR3 spans 15 amino acids. The V and J ends lost 5 bases and 2 bases, in that order; junction bases with no gene match: 8. Germline CDR1 is SNHLY and CDR2 is FYNNEI. The CDR3: CASSLEGQVTYEQYF. The DNA for the CDR3 is TGTGCCAGCAGTTTAGAGGGACAGGTAACCTACGAGCAGTACTTC.

V gene TRBV6-6 combines with J gene TRBJ1-1; no reliable D call. Per germline, CDR1 MNHNY and CDR2 SVGAGI (reference sequence). The V end lost 0 bases, the J end lost 6 bases, and 14 bases lay between the germline ends. CDR3 length: 15 residues. This CDR3 is CASSYSAEFVAEAFF. In DNA form, the CDR3 reads TGTGCCAGCAGTTACTCGGCAGAATTTGTCGCTGAAGCTTTCTTT.

The chain recombines TRBV30 with TRBJ1-1, with D perhaps TRBD1 (5 bases). The CDR3 length is 18 residues. Germline V gene lookup returns CDR1 GTSNPN and CDR2 SVGIG (reference sequence). V lost 0 bases and J lost 2, with 22 bases in between. Here the CDR3 reads CAWSVRWGALRGNTEAFF. CDR3 in DNA: TGTGCCTGGAGTGTACGCTGGGGCGCTTTAAGGGGCAACACTGAAGCTTTCTTT.

This chain connects TRBV10-3 to TRBJ1-4, with 10 bases aligning to TRBD1. Germline CDR1 is ENHRY and CDR2 is SYGVKD. V trimming: 6 bases; J trimming: 6 bases; junction bases outside the gene matches: 1. CDR3 length equals 13 residues. CDR3 region: CAIRGTGDEKLFF. The CDR3 DNA follows: TGTGCCATCAGGGGGACAGGGGATGAAAAACTGTTTTTT.

V and J are TRBV19 and TRBJ1-1; weak D call: TRBD1 (6 bases). The CDR3 has 12 amino acids. The ends were cut back, 10 bases at V and 5 bases at J, with 14 bases in the middle. The germline V gene encodes CDR1 LNHDA and CDR2 SQIVND (reference sequence). CDR3 nucleotide sequence: TGTGCCACCCTAAGCACAGGGACTGAAGCTTTCTTT. Translating it yields CATLSTGTEAFF.

The chain links TRBV19 to TRBJ1-5, with D possibly TRBD1 on 6 matching bases. The CDR3 runs 15 residues. The V gene lost 5 bases and the J gene lost 1 base, with 12 bases spanning the gap. Per germline, CDR1 LNHDA and CDR2 SQIVND (reference sequence). DNA for the CDR3: TGTGCCAGTAGTCGGATAGGACAGAGCAATCAGCCCCAGCATTTT. This encodes CASSRIGQSNQPQHF. Variable domain in full (rest from reference TRBV19 and TRBJ1-5): DGGITQSPKYLFRKEGQNVTLSCEQNLNHDAMYWYRQDPGQGLRLIYYSQIVNDFQKGDIAEGYSVSREKKESFPLTVTSAQKNPTAFYLCASSRIGQSNQPQHFGDGTRLSIL.